The T cell receptor beta chain under discussion was sequenced for a study of blood T cell repertoires in COVID-19. Libraries were prepared by immunoSEQ multiplex PCR; TCRdb keeps only in-frame clonotypes and omits some of them. The sample records about 54,000 clones, about 90% being singletons. This clone was detected only once. V trimming: 1 base; J trimming: 7 bases; junction bases outside the gene matches: 6. Germline CDR1 and CDR2: SGHDT and YYEEEE. CDR3 length equals 16 residues. Sequenced: peripheral blood. The V and J genes are TRBV5-6 and TRBJ2-1; 12 bases align to TRBD1. The receptor was derived from a human donor in a cohort sampled during active COVID-19. This CDR3 is CASSLPGQGARNEQFF. The CDR3 coding sequence is TGTGCCAGCAGCTTGCCGGGACAGGGGGCAAGGAATGAGCAGTTCTTC.